This entry lists 26 T cell receptor beta chains sequenced from one sample in a study of a mutant IDH1 vaccine in newly diagnosed glioma. The data were produced by immunoSEQ multiplex PCR, yet TCRdb's version contains in-frame clones alone and is incomplete. The sample holds roughly 38,000 clones; 82% are singletons and the top ten take 15% to 20%. Antigens for these TCRs are unknown. Described time point: week 47, end of study. Each dose delivered 300 ug of mutant IDH1 20-mer peptide subcutaneously with imiquimod. Sequences were derived from PBMCs, sampled from a glioma patient whose treatment included an IDH1 peptide vaccine. These receptors were taken from a young man with glioma. Some clones in this sample may be carry-over from other donors' samples.

The chain links TRBV10-1 to TRBJ2-7, with D possibly matching TRBD2 (7 bases). The CDR3 covers 16 residues. Germline V CDR1 and CDR2: WNHNN, SYGVQD (reference sequence). Trimming removed 4 bases at V and 4 bases at J, with 20 bases between. The CDR3 sequence is CASSGGGGGGPYEQYF. The CDR3 DNA sequence: TGCGCCAGCAGTGGGGGAGGGGGGGGCGGCCCATACGAGCAGTACTTC.

The chain has TRBV21-1 and TRBJ1-5; no DNA check was done on the table's D call, TRBD1. TRBV21-1 is noted as a pseudogene. The CDR3 sequence is 15 residues long. As DNA, the CDR3 is TGTGCCAGCAGACCGGGACAAAGGGGGAATCAGCCCCAGCATTTT. This translates into CASRPGQRGNQPQHF.

This chain uses TRBV7-2 with TRBJ2-1, with 14 nucleotides matching TRBD2. Losses at the gene ends were 4 bases for V and 4 bases for J; bases not matched to a gene: 9. Germline V gene data show CDR1 as SGHTA and CDR2 as FQGNSA. This CDR3 region has 18 residues. The DNA of the CDR3 is TGTGCCAGCAGCTGGAGACTAGCGGGAGGGAGAAAGTACAATGAGCAGTTCTTC. This sequence encodes CASSWRLAGGRKYNEQFF.

This sequence joins TRBV6-1 and TRBJ1-1; possibly TRBD1 for D (5 bases). CDR1 is MNHNS and CDR2 is SASEGT in the germline V gene. The CDR3 totals 14 residues. Trimming cost V 7 bases and J 2 bases, with 14 bases left between them. CDR3 residues: CASILTGGNTEAFF. CDR3 DNA sequence: TGTGCCAGCATACTAACCGGGGGAAACACTGAAGCTTTCTTT.

The chain uses TRBV5-8 and TRBJ1-1, with D unclear. Trimming removed 0 bases at V and 7 bases at J, with 10 bases between. Germline V gives CDR1 SGHTS, CDR2 YDEGEE. The CDR3 sequence is 13 residues long. CDR3 nucleotide sequence: TGTGCCAGCAGCTTGGGGCCGTCAGTTGAAGCTTTCTTT. This gives the protein CASSLGPSVEAFF.

The chain employs TRBV27 and TRBJ2-7; D might be TRBD1 (5 bases). The germline CDR1 and CDR2 sequences are MNHEY and SMNVEV (reference sequence). The V and J ends lost 5 bases and 2 bases respectively, with 16 bases between them. The CDR3 has 15 amino acids. The CDR3 loop reads CASSIGAGLAYEQYF. For the CDR3, the DNA is TGTGCCAGCAGTATTGGGGCTGGATTGGCCTACGAGCAGTACTTC.

Written as DNA, the CDR3 is TGCGCCAGCAGCCAAGGCACTGGACAGGCAACTAGAGACGAGCAGTACTTC. Encoded protein: CASSQGTGQATRDEQYF. V usage is TRBV4-3 and J usage is TRBJ2-7; 7 bases map to TRBD1. With 1 base clipped from V and 5 bases from J, the junction kept 14 bases outside the gene matches. Germline values: CDR1 LGHNA, CDR2 YSLEER. The CDR3 consists of 17 residues.

V and J are TRBV7-9 and TRBJ2-7; D assignment may be TRBD1 or TRBD2 (5 bases each). V was cut by 4 bases and J by 2 bases, with 9 bases left in between. Germline V gene data show CDR1 as SEHNR and CDR2 as FQNEAQ (reference sequence). CDR3 length equals 13 residues. CDR3 bases: TGTGCCAGCAGCTGGGGACCAGCCTACGAGCAGTACTTC. Translation: CASSWGPAYEQYF.

The sample holds one count of this clone. The rearrangement joins TRBV19 to TRBJ1-5; 9 bases are shared with TRBD1. The CDR3 loop spans 16 amino acids. Per germline, CDR1 LNHDA and CDR2 SQIVND (reference sequence). V dropped 7 bases and J dropped 1; count of bases not matched to a gene: 8. The DNA of the CDR3 is TGTGCCAGTACCGATGGACAGGGGAGAAGCAATCAGCCCCAGCATTTT. Its protein product is CASTDGQGRSNQPQHF.

The table lists this clone with a count of one. The chain employs TRBV10-2 and TRBJ1-2, with unresolved D. CDR3 size: 13 residues. CDR1 is WSHSY and CDR2 is SAAADI in the germline V gene. Trimming took 5 bases from V and 7 from J, leaving 14 bases between them. As DNA, the CDR3 is TGCGCCAGCAGTTCCCTAAGGGTCGCTGGCTACACCTTC. Amino acids: CASSSLRVAGYTF.

V and J are TRBV6-5 and TRBJ2-6; D is possibly TRBD2 (6 bases). Trimming pared 5 bases from V and 1 base from J, leaving 9 bases between. The CDR3 has 15 residues. Per the germline V gene, CDR1 is MNHEY and CDR2 is SVGAGI. Here the CDR3 DNA reads TGTGCCAGCAGTACGGAGGGGTCTGGGGCCAACGTCCTGACTTTC. It encodes CASSTEGSGANVLTF.

The chain carries TRBV10-3 and TRBJ1-3; D is ambiguous. The germline CDR1 and CDR2 sequences are ENHRY and SYGVKD. This CDR3 is 13 amino acids long. With 6 bases removed from V and 1 base from J, the gap between germline ends came to 7 bases. The CDR3 DNA reads TGTGCCATCAGCCTCGAGTCTGGAAACACCATATATTTT. Protein: CAISLESGNTIYF.

The chain uses TRBV4-3 and TRBJ2-1, with D tentatively TRBD2 (6 bases). This CDR3 contains 13 residues. The ends were cut back, 0 bases at V and 7 bases at J, with 7 bases in the middle. Germline V gives CDR1 LGHNA, CDR2 YSLEER. The CDR3 spells CASSQDGRNEQFF. The CDR3 coding sequence is TGCGCCAGCAGCCAAGACGGGAGAAATGAGCAGTTCTTC.

V is TRBV29-1 and J is TRBJ2-5; D is unresolved. From germline, CDR1 is SQVTM and CDR2 ANQGSEA. The CDR3 covers 13 residues. Trimming stripped 1 base from V and 1 base from J, with 7 bases between. CDR3 bases: TGCAGCGTTGAAGGGTCTATCCAAGAGACCCAGTACTTC. As protein: CSVEGSIQETQYF. The entire variable domain, with the rest obtained from reference TRBV29-1 and TRBJ2-5, is as follows: SAVISQKPSRDICQRGTSLTIQCQVDSQVTMMFWYRQQPGQSLTLIATANQGSEATYESGFVIDKFPISRPNLTFSTLTVSNMSPEDSSIYLCSVEGSIQETQYFGPGTRLLVL.

The chain employs TRBV25-1 and TRBJ2-6; D is ambiguous. CDR1 and CDR2 from the germline V gene are MGHDK and SYGVNS. This CDR3 comprises 15 residues. Between the trimmed V and J ends, which lost 1 base and 0 bases, there was a span of 4 bases. The CDR3 DNA reads TGTGCCAGCAGTGAATGGAGCTCTGGGGCCAACGTCCTGACTTTC. Its translation: CASSEWSSGANVLTF.

V usage is TRBV6-5 and J usage is TRBJ2-2; D perhaps matches TRBD2 (5 bases). V lost 2 bases and J 8 bases, leaving 12 bases between the germline ends. The length of the CDR3 is 14 residues. Germline CDR1 is MNHEY and CDR2 is SVGAGI. The chain's CDR3 is CASSYPGIRGELFF. CDR3 in DNA: TGTGCCAGCAGTTACCCCGGGATAAGGGGGGAGCTGTTTTTT.

This clone was detected only a few times. The rearrangement uses TRBV28 and TRBJ1-2, with D perhaps matching TRBD1 (5 bases). Germline values: CDR1 MDHEN, CDR2 SYDVKM. The length of the CDR3 is 12 residues. Trimming pared 7 bases from V and 8 bases from J, leaving 14 bases between. DNA of the CDR3: TGTGCCAGCACTCAGGGAAGAAAAGGCTACACCTTC. Protein sequence: CASTQGRKGYTF.

V and J are TRBV7-2 and TRBJ2-7; D is undetermined. With 4 bases removed from V and 3 bases from J, the gap between germline ends came to 7 bases. The length of the CDR3 is 12 residues. Germline V gene sequence: CDR1 SGHTA, CDR2 FQGNSA. As DNA, the CDR3 is TGTGCCAGCAGCTCCACCCACTACGAGCAGTACTTC. It translates to CASSSTHYEQYF. Supplemented by reference TRBV7-2 and TRBJ2-7, the full variable domain reads GAGVSQSPSNKVTEKGKDVELRCDPISGHTALYWYRQSLGQGLEFLIYFQGNSAPDKSGLPSDRFSAERTGGSVSTLTIQRTQQEDSAVYLCASSSTHYEQYFGPGTRLTVT.

J is TRBJ2-3 and V is TRBV9; 8 bases fit TRBD2. In germline, CDR1 is SGDLS, CDR2 YYNGEE. The CDR3 spans 15 residues. V shed 0 bases and J 1 base; nucleotides not matched to a gene: 1. The CDR3 sequence: CASSVGAGGTDTQYF. The CDR3 DNA follows: TGTGCCAGCAGCGTAGGAGCGGGGGGCACAGATACGCAGTATTTT.

The genes are TRBV5-1 and TRBJ1-4; possible D gene TRBD1, 6 bases. This CDR3 contains 16 residues. V dropped 0 bases and J dropped 4 bases, with 13 bases sitting between them. From germline, CDR1 is SGHRS and CDR2 YFSETQ. The CDR3 DNA follows: TGCGCCAGCAGCTTGGCCGTACAGGGTAATAATGAAAAACTGTTTTTT. Protein: CASSLAVQGNNEKLFF.

This clone appeared a few times. This chain uses TRBV4-3 with TRBJ2-2, with D perhaps matching TRBD1 or TRBD2 (6 bases each). The CDR3 consists of 16 residues. V was pared by 1 base and J by 6 bases, with 15 bases between. Germline assignment: CDR1 LGHNA and CDR2 YSLEER. CDR3 amino acids: CASSQALEGGAGELFF. DNA of the CDR3: TGCGCCAGCAGCCAAGCTCTGGAGGGGGGAGCCGGGGAGCTGTTTTTT.

The gene calls are TRBV30 and TRBJ1-1, with D unclear. Germline CDR1 GTSNPN, CDR2 SVGIG (reference sequence). V shed 2 bases and J shed 6 bases, with 10 bases lying between them. This CDR3 has 12 residues. CDR3 DNA sequence: TGTGCCTGGAGTATCGGAGGACCTGAAGCTTTCTTT. This gives the protein CAWSIGGPEAFF. Supplemented by reference TRBV30 and TRBJ1-1, the full variable domain reads SQTIHQWPATLVQPVGSPLSLECTVEGTSNPNLYWYRQAAGRGLQLLFYSVGIGQISSEVPQNLSASRPQDRQFILSSKKLLLSDSGFYLCAWSIGGPEAFFGQGTRLTVV.

The chain uses TRBV6-6 and TRBJ2-7, with 7 bases identical to TRBD2. CDR3 length equals 13 residues. Germline loops: CDR1 MNHNY, CDR2 SVGAGI (reference sequence). Trimming took 2 bases from V and 3 from J; bases not matched to a gene: 1. The chain's CDR3 is CASSYGGDYEQYF. The CDR3 region has the DNA TGTGCCAGCAGTTACGGGGGGGACTACGAGCAGTACTTC.

The V call is TRBV18, the J call TRBJ1-2, with D maybe TRBD1 (6 bases). Trimming shortened V by 3 bases and J by 5 bases, and 10 bases separated the two germline ends. Per germline, CDR1 KGHSH and CDR2 LQKENI. CDR3 length equals 13 residues. The CDR3 sequence: CASSPGQEYGYTF. As DNA, the CDR3 is TGTGCCAGCTCACCGGGACAAGAGTATGGCTACACCTTC.

The rearrangement uses TRBV7-9 and TRBJ1-2; no reliable D call. Trimming left V 1 base short and J 4 bases short, with 13 bases between. The CDR3 extends over 15 amino acids. The germline V gene has CDR1 SEHNR and CDR2 FQNEAQ (reference sequence). CDR3 loop: CASSLGSSTSYGYTF. The CDR3 DNA reads TGTGCCAGCAGCTTAGGATCTTCAACCAGCTATGGCTACACCTTC.

This clone was recorded a few times. This sequence joins TRBV5-6 and TRBJ1-1; D is possibly TRBD1 (5 bases). The CDR3 covers 12 residues. Trimming took off 3 bases at V and 7 bases at J, with 10 bases between the two ends. Per the germline V gene, CDR1 is SGHDT and CDR2 is YYEEEE. CDR3 sequence reads: CASSWEGSEAFF. The CDR3 DNA follows: TGTGCCAGCAGCTGGGAGGGGAGTGAAGCTTTCTTT.